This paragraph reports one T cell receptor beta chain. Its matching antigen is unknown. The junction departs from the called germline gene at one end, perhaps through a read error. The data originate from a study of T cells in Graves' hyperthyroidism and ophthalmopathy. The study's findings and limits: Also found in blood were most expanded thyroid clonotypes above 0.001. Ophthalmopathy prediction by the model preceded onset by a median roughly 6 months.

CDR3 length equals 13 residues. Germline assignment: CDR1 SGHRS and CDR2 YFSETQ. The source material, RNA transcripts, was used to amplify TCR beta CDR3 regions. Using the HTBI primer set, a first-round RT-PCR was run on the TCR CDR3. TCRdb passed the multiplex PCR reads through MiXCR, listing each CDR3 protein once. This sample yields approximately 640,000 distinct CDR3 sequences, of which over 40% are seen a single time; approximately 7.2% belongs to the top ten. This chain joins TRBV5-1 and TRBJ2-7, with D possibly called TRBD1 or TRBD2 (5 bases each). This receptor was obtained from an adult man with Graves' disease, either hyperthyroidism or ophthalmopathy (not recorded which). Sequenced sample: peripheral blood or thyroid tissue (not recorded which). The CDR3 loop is CAGSLMGVGEQYF. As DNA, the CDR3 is TGCGCCGGCAGCCTGATGGGGGTGGGCGAGCAGTACTTC. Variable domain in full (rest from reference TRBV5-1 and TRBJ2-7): KAGVTQTPRYLIKTRGQQVTLSCSPISGHRSVSWYQQTPGQGLQFLFEYFSETQRNKGNFPGRFSGRQFSNSRSEMNVSTLELGDSALYLCAGSLMGVGEQYFGPGTRLTVT.